This entry features one TCR beta chain sequence. Mismatch with germline at one junction end may stem from a read error. This specimen belongs to a study of blood T cell repertoires in COVID-19. Using immunoSEQ multiplex PCR, the repertoire was profiled, and TCRdb retains in-frame clones only, with some absent. Here the sample spans about 250,000 clones, about 85% being singletons. The length of the CDR3 is 16 residues. Germline-derived CDR1 and CDR2 are SSHAT and FNYEAQ (reference sequence). This clonotype originated in a woman aged 60-75 years with active or convalescent COVID-19. This chain joins TRBV7-7 and TRBJ2-2; TRBD2 agrees at 9 bases. Sequencing used peripheral blood. Here the CDR3 reads CASSPTSGLNTGELFF. The CDR3 nucleotides read TGTGCTAGCAGCCCGACTAGCGGACTGAACACCGGGGAGCTGTTTTTT.